These 25 T cell receptor beta chains originate from one sample sequenced in a study of blood T cells in healthy people across ages. A sample-barcoded 5' primer and a J-beta primer mix were used in a second PCR of roughly 7 to 11 cycles. TCRdb redid the calling of the 5' RACE reads with MiXCR, one entry per CDR3 protein. The sample has around 1,800,000 distinct CDR3 sequences, 35% to 50% seen once. Sequenced: blood. The receptors originated from a human donor in good health.

This clonotype came up a few times. V is TRBV5-1 and J is TRBJ2-5; TRBD2 matches at 12 bases. Per germline, CDR1 SGHRS and CDR2 YFSETQ. Trimming cost V 4 bases and J 2 bases; bases outside gene matches: 6. The CDR3 extends over 16 amino acids. DNA for the CDR3: TGCGCCAGCAGCCCACCGACTAGCGGGGGACAAGAGACCCAGTACTTC. Its protein is CASSPPTSGGQETQYF.

This clonotype has only one observation. The chain has TRBV6-5 and TRBJ2-1; D is undetermined. CDR3 length: 14 amino acids. The V gene's germline CDR1 is MNHEY and CDR2 SVGAGI. Trimming shortened V by 2 bases and J by 6 bases, and 11 bases separated the two germline ends. CDR3 amino acids: CASSYMGIRNEQFF. Here the CDR3 DNA reads TGTGCCAGCAGTTACATGGGGATCCGCAATGAGCAGTTCTTC.

This clonotype came up a few times. The V call is TRBV4-2, the J call TRBJ2-3; 7 bases map to TRBD1. The CDR3 consists of 15 residues. Per the germline V gene, CDR1 is LGHNA and CDR2 is YNFKEQ. V dropped 1 base and J dropped 5; count of bases not matched to a gene: 6. In DNA, the CDR3 is TGTGCCAGCAGCCAAGGACAGGGAGTATTAGATACGCAGTATTTT. Translation: CASSQGQGVLDTQYF.

This clonotype was found a few times. The rearrangement links TRBV28 to TRBJ1-2; D gene unclear. The CDR3 is 12 amino acids. V lost 2 bases to trimming and J lost 6 bases, with 7 bases between them. The germline CDR1 and CDR2 sequences are MDHEN and SYDVKM. The CDR3 bases are TGTGCCAGCAGTTTACAGCCTAATGGCTACACCTTC. It encodes CASSLQPNGYTF.

The chain combines TRBV6-2 or TRBV6-3 with TRBJ1-2; TRBD1 matches 7 bases. There are 13 residues in the CDR3. The V gene end was trimmed by 5 bases and the J gene end by 5 bases; junction bases not matched to a gene: 5. Germline V gene data show CDR1 as MNHEY and CDR2 as SVGEGT. This CDR3 is CASSQQGTYGYTF. The CDR3 nucleotides are TGTGCCAGCAGTCAACAGGGGACGTATGGCTACACCTTC.

The V call is TRBV20-1, the J call TRBJ2-7; the match to TRBD1 covers 8 bases. The germline V gene has CDR1 DFQATT and CDR2 SNEGSKA (reference sequence). CDR3 length: 15 residues. V lost 1 base to trimming and J lost 4 bases; unmatched junction nucleotides: 9. The CDR3, as DNA: TGCAGTGCTAGAGGACCCGGGACAGGCCTTTACGAGCAGTACTTC. It codes for CSARGPGTGLYEQYF.

A few counts support this clonotype. This sequence joins TRBV4-3 and TRBJ2-1, with TRBD2 matching over 9 bases. V trimming: 0 bases; J trimming: 8 bases; junction bases outside the gene matches: 8. From germline, CDR1 is LGHNA and CDR2 YSLEER. CDR3 length: 16 amino acids. The CDR3 region is CASSQDGAGGPHEQFF. CDR3 nucleotides: TGCGCCAGCAGCCAAGACGGCGCGGGGGGGCCACATGAGCAGTTCTTC.

The chain has TRBV6-6 and TRBJ1-5; D might be TRBD1 (5 bases). The CDR3 totals 15 residues. Germline CDR1 MNHNY, CDR2 SVGAGI (reference sequence). Trimming removed 5 bases at V and 6 bases at J, with 17 bases between. The CDR3 nucleotides are TGTGCCAGCAGTGACCGTGGGGGAGAAGGTCAGCCCCAGCATTTT. Its protein product is CASSDRGGEGQPQHF.

This clonotype was picked up many times. The rearrangement joins TRBV29-1 to TRBJ2-1, with a tentative D call TRBD1 (6 bases). Per the germline V gene, CDR1 is SQVTM and CDR2 is ANQGSEA. The germline V and J ends were trimmed by 2 bases and 8 bases, with 13 bases remaining between them. This CDR3 is built from 13 residues. The CDR3 DNA reads TGCAGCGTTGAAAGACAGGCGAGTGATGAGCAGTTCTTC. Amino acids: CSVERQASDEQFF.

This clonotype appeared a few times. This chain's CDR3 is CASSSPWGEETQYF. CDR3 nucleotide sequence: TGTGCCAGCAGCTCCCCTTGGGGGGAAGAGACCCAGTACTTC. V gene TRBV11-2 combines with J gene TRBJ2-5; maybe TRBD2 (6 bases). V shed 4 bases and J shed 3 bases, with 12 bases lying between them. CDR3 size: 14 residues. Germline CDR1 SGHAT, CDR2 FQNNGV.

CDR3 sequence reads: CASSQVPSRDEQFF. The CDR3, as DNA: TGTGCCAGCAGCCAAGTCCCGAGTAGGGATGAGCAGTTCTTC. This sequence joins TRBV14 and TRBJ2-1; D gene unclear. Deletions cut 1 base from V and 8 bases from J, with 12 bases between. The CDR3 has 14 residues. Germline lookup yields CDR1 SGHDN and CDR2 FVKESK.

In this sample, this clonotype turned up a few times. This sequence joins TRBV4-3 and TRBJ2-1; 8 nucleotides line up with TRBD2. There are 15 residues in the CDR3. V shed 2 bases, J shed 8 bases, and the junction held 8 bases outside the gene matches. The germline gives CDR1 LGHNA, CDR2 YSLEER. The CDR3 is CASSQRRGAGDEQFF. Here the CDR3 DNA reads TGCGCCAGCAGCCAACGGCGGGGGGCGGGGGATGAGCAGTTCTTC.

This clonotype was counted a few times. This chain joins TRBV7-6 and TRBJ1-6, with TRBD1 as a possible D gene (6 bases). Trimming pared 4 bases from V and 13 bases from J, leaving 11 bases between. The V gene's germline CDR1 is SGHVS and CDR2 FNYEAQ. The CDR3 consists of 12 residues. The CDR3 here is CASSSNGGPLHF. CDR3 sequence (DNA): TGTGCCAGCAGCTCGAACGGGGGCCCCCTCCACTTT.

The rearrangement joins TRBV6-1 to TRBJ1-1; the D is unclear. Germline loops: CDR1 MNHNS, CDR2 SASEGT. Trimming stripped 7 bases from V and 3 bases from J, with 12 bases between. The CDR3 sequence is 13 residues long. CDR3 sequence: CASNPPGDTEAFF. The DNA for the CDR3 is TGTGCCAGCAACCCACCCGGGGACACTGAAGCTTTCTTT.

J is TRBJ2-3 and V is TRBV29-1; D unclear. The CDR3 is 13 amino acids. Looked up from germline, CDR1 is SQVTM and CDR2 is ANQGSEA. V gave up 2 bases and J gave up 0 bases, with 6 bases separating them. The CDR3 DNA is TGCAGCGTTGAACCAGCGAGCACAGATACGCAGTATTTT. Its protein is CSVEPASTDTQYF.

This clonotype has just a few counts. The V gene is TRBV6-2 or TRBV6-3, the J gene TRBJ2-7, with D maybe TRBD1 (6 bases). Trimming cost V 5 bases and J 0 bases, with 20 bases left between them. CDR1 MNHEY and CDR2 SVGEGT come from the germline V gene. The CDR3 totals 17 residues. The CDR3 DNA follows: TGTGCCAGCAGTACAACGCCTGGACAGTTCCGCTCCTACGAGCAGTACTTC. Its translation is CASSTTPGQFRSYEQYF.

This sequence joins TRBV29-1 and TRBJ2-5; 9 bases fit TRBD1. Germline CDR1 reads SQVTM; CDR2 reads ANQGSEA. The CDR3 has 14 amino acids. Trimming took 1 base from V and 4 from J; bases not matched to a gene: 4. CDR3 DNA: TGCAGCGTTGAAGGTACAGGGGGCGCAGAGACCCAGTACTTC. It specifies CSVEGTGGAETQYF.

In its sample, this clonotype was seen a few times. J is TRBJ2-4 and V is TRBV20-1; D tentatively fits TRBD1 or TRBD2 (5 bases each). The better agreement between TRBJ2-7 and the DNA end casts doubt on the J call. The CDR3 consists of 14 residues. Germline V lookup: CDR1 DFQATT, CDR2 SNEGSKA (reference sequence). Here the CDR3 reads CSARDRDGLYEQYF. The CDR3 DNA reads TGCAGTGCTAGAGATCGGGACGGATTGTACGAGCAGTACTTC.

This chain joins TRBV7-2 and TRBJ1-1; D is unclear. This CDR3 contains 14 residues. The germline gives CDR1 SGHTA, CDR2 FQGNSA. Trimming removed 1 base from V and 4 bases from J, with 10 bases in between. CDR3 in DNA: TGTGCCAGCAGCTTAGGGCAGGTGTCCACTGAAGCTTTCTTT. Protein product: CASSLGQVSTEAFF.

This clonotype was seen at least ten times. The V and J genes are TRBV7-2 and TRBJ2-3; 8 bases align to TRBD2. The CDR3 is made up of 15 amino acids. Losses at the gene ends were 2 bases for V and 0 bases for J; bases not matched to a gene: 1. Germline CDR1 is SGHTA and CDR2 is FQGNSA. The CDR3 loop is CASSLRLASTDTQYF. The CDR3 coding sequence is TGTGCCAGCAGCTTACGACTAGCGAGCACAGATACGCAGTATTTT.

A few counts support this clonotype. The chain uses TRBV29-1 and TRBJ1-2, with TRBD1 matching over 8 bases. V dropped 0 bases and J dropped 3; count of bases not matched to a gene: 6. Germline CDR1 SQVTM, CDR2 ANQGSEA. The CDR3 spans 15 residues. This CDR3 is CSVEEGQGDHYGYTF. The DNA of the CDR3 is TGCAGCGTTGAAGAAGGACAGGGTGATCACTATGGCTACACCTTC.

This clonotype was counted only a few times. The chain couples TRBV12-3 or TRBV12-4 to TRBJ2-7; 12 bases map to TRBD1. This CDR3 comprises 14 residues. With V trimmed by 7 bases and J by 4 bases, 5 bases remained unmatched. The CDR3: CASKPGQGAYEQYF. Here the CDR3 DNA reads TGTGCCAGCAAACCGGGACAGGGGGCTTACGAGCAGTACTTC.

The chain joins TRBV25-1 to TRBJ1-6; possible D gene TRBD1, 5 bases. The CDR3 has 13 amino acids. Deletions cut 8 bases from V and 9 bases from J, with 14 bases between. Per germline, CDR1 MGHDK and CDR2 SYGVNS. DNA for the CDR3: TGTGCCAGCCGAGGCCAGGGTGTTTCACCCCTCCACTTT. Amino acid sequence: CASRGQGVSPLHF.

The CDR3 nucleotides read TGCGCCAGCAGCTTCACGGGGCAAGGAGGGATTGAAGCTTTCTTT. Amino acids: CASSFTGQGGIEAFF. The chain links TRBV5-1 to TRBJ1-1; possible D gene TRBD1, 5 bases. CDR1 and CDR2 from the germline V gene are SGHRS and YFSETQ. Trimming shortened V by 2 bases and J by 7 bases, and 18 bases separated the two germline ends. This CDR3 comprises 15 residues.

The V and J genes are TRBV15 and TRBJ1-2; D possibly corresponds to TRBD1 (5 bases). V was clipped by 0 bases and J by 8 bases, with 13 bases between them. CDR3 length equals 14 residues. The germline CDR1 and CDR2 sequences are LNHNV and YYDKDF (reference sequence). Here the CDR3 DNA reads TGTGCCACCAGCAGAGATCGGGGCCAGCTAGGCTACACCTTC. Translated: CATSRDRGQLGYTF. The full variable domain, with the rest looked up from reference TRBV15 and TRBJ1-2, is DAMVIQNPRYQVTQFGKPVTLSCSQTLNHNVMYWYQQKSSQAPKLLFHYYDKDFNNEADTPDNFQSRRPNTSFCFLDIRSPGLGDTAMYLCATSRDRGQLGYTFGSGTRLTVV.